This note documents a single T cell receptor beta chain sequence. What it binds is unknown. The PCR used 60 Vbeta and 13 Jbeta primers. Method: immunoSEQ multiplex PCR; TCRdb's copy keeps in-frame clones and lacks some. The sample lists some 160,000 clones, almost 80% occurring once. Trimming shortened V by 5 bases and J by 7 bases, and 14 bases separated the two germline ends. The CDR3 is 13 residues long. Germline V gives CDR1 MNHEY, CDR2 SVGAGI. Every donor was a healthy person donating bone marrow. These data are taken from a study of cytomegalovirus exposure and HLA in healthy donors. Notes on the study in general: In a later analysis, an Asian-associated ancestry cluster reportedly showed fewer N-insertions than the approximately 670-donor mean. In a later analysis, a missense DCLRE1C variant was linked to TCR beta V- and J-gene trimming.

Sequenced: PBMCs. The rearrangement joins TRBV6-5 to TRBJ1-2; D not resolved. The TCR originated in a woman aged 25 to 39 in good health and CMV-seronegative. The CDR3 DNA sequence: TGTGCCAGCAGTCTCGAGGAGGCGACTGGCTACACCTTC. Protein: CASSLEEATGYTF.